The 29 T cell receptor beta chains below all came from one sample that was sequenced in a study of T cells in Graves' hyperthyroidism and ophthalmopathy. Template material for amplifying TCR beta CDR3 regions consisted of RNA transcripts. The TCR CDR3 first-round RT-PCR relied on the HTBI primer set. TCRdb reanalysed the multiplex PCR reads using MiXCR and keeps one entry per CDR3 protein. The sample lists fewer than 800,000 distinct CDR3 sequences; around 15% were seen once. The sample consisted of blood. Every receptor here comes from a man aged 18 to 35 with Graves' hyperthyroidism.

The chain uses TRBV6-1 and TRBJ2-7; 8 nucleotides agree with TRBD2. This CDR3 is built from 16 residues. CDR1 and CDR2 from the germline V gene are MNHNS and SASEGT. V shed 8 bases, J shed 1 base, and the junction held 13 bases outside the gene matches. CDR3 nucleotides: TGTGCCAGCCAAGCTAGTAGGACTAGCTGGTCCTACGAGCAGTACTTC. It translates to CASQASRTSWSYEQYF.

This clonotype was seen a few times. The chain uses TRBV7-9 and TRBJ1-2; no clear D gene. Trimming shortened V by 5 bases and J by 0 bases, and 16 bases separated the two germline ends. The CDR3 sequence is 16 residues long. CDR1 SEHNR and CDR2 FQNEAQ come from the germline V gene (reference sequence). As DNA, the CDR3 is TGTGCCAGCAGCCCCGGAGAAACAGTTTCTAACTATGGCTACACCTTC. It specifies CASSPGETVSNYGYTF. Full variable domain (outside the CDR3, taken from reference TRBV7-9 and TRBJ1-2): DTGVSQNPRHKITKRGQNVTFRCDPISEHNRLYWYRQTLGQGPEFLTYFQNEAQLEKSRLLSDRFSAERPKGSFSTLEIQRTEQGDSAMYLCASSPGETVSNYGYTFGSGTRLTVV.

This clonotype has at least ten counts. The genes are TRBV28 and TRBJ2-1; 7 nucleotides align to TRBD2. The CDR3 sequence is 16 residues long. Germline values: CDR1 MDHEN, CDR2 SYDVKM. The ends lost 6 bases at V and 5 bases at J; junction bases unmatched: 13. CDR3 sequence (DNA): TGTGCCAGCAGATCTTACCTCCCAGGGAGGGACAATGAGCAGTTCTTC. This codes for CASRSYLPGRDNEQFF.

The chain couples TRBV7-6 to TRBJ2-5; TRBD2 is a possible D gene (6 bases). The CDR3 is 15 residues long. V was clipped by 5 bases and J by 8 bases, with 21 bases between them. Germline lookup yields CDR1 SGHVS and CDR2 FNYEAQ. The CDR3 DNA is TGTGCCAGCAGCCTAGGGGACTTGGGCCCCCAAACCCAGTACTTC. Translated, it gives CASSLGDLGPQTQYF.

Many counts were recorded for this clonotype. V and J are TRBV20-1 and TRBJ2-7, with TRBD2 matching over 9 bases. The CDR3 covers 13 residues. The V gene's germline CDR1 is DFQATT and CDR2 SNEGSKA (reference sequence). V was clipped by 5 bases and J by 4 bases; unmatched bases: 6. This CDR3 reads CSAAGTSSYEQYF. Written as DNA, the CDR3 is TGCAGTGCTGCCGGGACTAGCAGTTACGAGCAGTACTTC.

This clonotype has a count of ten or more. The chain links TRBV12-3 or TRBV12-4 to TRBJ2-2; TRBD2 matches 11 bases. The ends lost 11 bases at V and 4 bases at J; junction bases unmatched: 0. CDR3 length: 12 amino acids. CDR3 bases: TGTGCCGGGACTAGCGGCACCGGGGAGCTGTTTTTT. This sequence encodes CAGTSGTGELFF.

This clonotype appeared a few times. The chain employs TRBV6-1 and TRBJ2-5, with TRBD1 matching over 7 bases. Trimming cost V 6 bases and J 4 bases; bases outside gene matches: 8. The length of the CDR3 is 14 residues. CDR1 and CDR2 (germline): MNHNS, SASEGT. This CDR3 is CASRFTGDGETQYF. Written as DNA, the CDR3 is TGTGCCAGCAGATTCACAGGGGATGGAGAGACCCAGTACTTC.

This clonotype was counted between two and nine times. The chain recombines TRBV29-1 with TRBJ2-1; TRBD2 aligns across 8 bases. CDR1 SQVTM and CDR2 ANQGSEA come from the germline V gene. This CDR3 has 16 residues. Trimming took 7 bases from V and 0 from J; bases not matched to a gene: 11. CDR3 DNA: TGCAGCGCCAGGGGTAGCGGGGCCAGCTCCTACAATGAGCAGTTCTTC. Translated: CSARGSGASSYNEQFF.

V and J are TRBV2 and TRBJ2-7; 7 positions agree with TRBD1. Germline loops: CDR1 SNHLY, CDR2 FYNNEI. CDR3 length: 14 residues. The J segment lost 4 bases and the V segment lost 3 bases, leaving 6 bases of the junction unmatched. The CDR3 coding sequence is TGTGCCAGCAGTGAGAAGGGGGCGGTGTACGAGCAGTACTTC. Encoded protein: CASSEKGAVYEQYF. Looking up the rest from reference TRBV2 and TRBJ2-7 gives the full variable domain: EPEVTQTPSHQVTQMGQEVILRCVPISNHLYFYWYRQILGQKVEFLVSFYNNEISEKSEIFDDQFSVERPDGSNFTLKIRSTKLEDSAMYFCASSEKGAVYEQYFGPGTRLTVT.

This clonotype was seen many times. The V gene is TRBV6-1, the J gene TRBJ1-6; no definite D call. CDR3 length: 13 amino acids. V was shortened by 1 base and J by 7 bases, with 5 bases between the two germline ends. The germline V gene has CDR1 MNHNS and CDR2 SASEGT. The CDR3 region has the DNA TGTGCCAGCAGTGAAGTCAGGAATTCACCCCTCCACTTT. Translated, it gives CASSEVRNSPLHF.

This clonotype was counted between two and nine times. The gene calls are TRBV18 and TRBJ2-2, with D perhaps TRBD1 (6 bases). CDR1 is KGHSH, CDR2 LQKENI, per germline. This CDR3 region has 16 residues. Trimming cost V 3 bases and J 3 bases, with 14 bases left between them. CDR3 protein: CASSPAVAGDTGELFF. The CDR3 DNA follows: TGTGCCAGCTCACCGGCAGTGGCAGGGGACACCGGGGAGCTGTTTTTT.

This clonotype turned up a few times. V gene TRBV10-3 combines with J gene TRBJ2-2; a weak D match, TRBD1 (5 bases). The CDR3 covers 14 residues. V shed 0 bases and J shed 5 bases, with 7 bases lying between them. Germline assignment: CDR1 ENHRY and CDR2 SYGVKD. CDR3 region: CAISESRDTGELFF. The CDR3 DNA sequence: TGTGCCATCAGTGAGTCCAGGGATACCGGGGAGCTGTTTTTT.

The chain employs TRBV6-5 and TRBJ2-2; D unresolved. Germline-derived CDR1 and CDR2 are MNHEY and SVGAGI. The CDR3 runs to 15 residues. V gave up 0 bases and J gave up 1 base, with 6 bases separating them. The CDR3, as DNA: TGTGCCAGCAGTTACTCGACTGAGAACACCGGGGAGCTGTTTTTT. Its protein product is CASSYSTENTGELFF.

The J gene is TRBJ2-1, the V gene TRBV7-3; 9 nucleotides agree with TRBD2. The length of the CDR3 is 15 residues. CDR1 and CDR2 (germline): SGHTA, FQGTGA. V trimming: 6 bases; J trimming: 1 base; junction bases outside the gene matches: 4. DNA of the CDR3: TGTGCCAGCAGGAGGACTAGCGATTCCTACAATGAGCAGTTCTTC. It encodes CASRRTSDSYNEQFF.

This clonotype was seen repeatedly, ten times or more. This chain links TRBV7-2 with TRBJ2-5; perhaps TRBD1 as D (5 bases). The V and J ends lost 5 bases and 9 bases respectively, with 16 bases between them. Germline CDR1 and CDR2: SGHTA and FQGNSA. The CDR3 length is 13 residues. CDR3 nucleotide sequence: TGTGCCAGCAGCCAGGTCTGGGGCCAGCCCCAGTACTTC. It encodes CASSQVWGQPQYF. Supplemented by reference TRBV7-2 and TRBJ2-5, the full variable domain reads GAGVSQSPSNKVTEKGKDVELRCDPISGHTALYWYRQSLGQGLEFLIYFQGNSAPDKSGLPSDRFSAERTGGSVSTLTIQRTQQEDSAVYLCASSQVWGQPQYFGPGTRLLVL.

For this clonotype: This CDR3 fails to terminate in the conserved phenylalanine or tryptophan, so it likely reflects a read error. This chain connects TRBV7-2 to TRBJ2-7; 11 positions match TRBD1. CDR3 size: 14 residues. The germline V gene encodes CDR1 SGHTA and CDR2 FQGNSA. V lost 4 bases and J lost 4; bases outside the gene matches: 3. CDR3 bases: TGTGCCAGCAGCTGGGGACAGGGGGGATACGAGCAGTACCTC. It encodes CASSWGQGGYEQYL.

This clonotype appeared many times. The chain employs TRBV30 and TRBJ2-2, with a tentative D call TRBD2 (6 bases). V shed 0 bases and J shed 1 base, with 6 bases lying between them. Germline CDR1 and CDR2: GTSNPN and SVGIG (reference sequence). The CDR3 runs to 14 residues. CDR3 sequence reads: CAWSVGLNTGELFF. In nucleotides, the CDR3 is TGTGCCTGGAGTGTGGGACTGAACACCGGGGAGCTGTTTTTT.

This clonotype was seen at least ten times. This chain links TRBV7-9 with TRBJ2-7; 8 bases agree with TRBD2. Germline CDR1 SEHNR, CDR2 FQNEAQ (reference sequence). There are 13 residues in the CDR3. After removal of 5 bases from V and 3 bases from J, the junction contained 3 bases not matched to a gene. The DNA for the CDR3 is TGTGCCAGCAGCCCGACTAGCGTCTACGAGCAGTACTTC. Its protein is CASSPTSVYEQYF.

For the CDR3, the DNA is TGTGCCAGCAGCTTAGACAGACGTAATGAAAAACTGTTTTTT. It yields the protein CASSLDRRNEKLFF. The chain has TRBV7-6 and TRBJ1-4; D uncertain. This CDR3 region has 14 residues. V lost 1 base, J lost 4 bases, and 7 bases lay in between. The germline gives CDR1 SGHVS, CDR2 FNYEAQ.

About this clonotype itself: A much larger clone differs from this one at a single base, so this may be a read error. The rearrangement uses TRBV2 and TRBJ2-7; TRBD2 aligns across 7 bases. The CDR3 spans 11 residues. The trim removed 6 bases at V and 8 bases at J, leaving 4 bases unmatched. The germline gives CDR1 SNHLY, CDR2 FYNNEI. The CDR3 sequence: CASRGGGKQYF. The CDR3 DNA reads TGTGCCAGCAGGGGGGGGGGAAAGCAGTACTTC.

Many counts were recorded for this clonotype. This chain uses TRBV12-3 or TRBV12-4 with TRBJ2-5; 7 bases line up with TRBD1. The CDR3 is 14 amino acids. The V gene end was trimmed by 6 bases and the J gene end by 3 bases; junction bases not matched to a gene: 7. This CDR3 reads CASRRQGDKETQYF. CDR3 coding DNA: TGTGCCAGCAGACGGCAGGGGGATAAAGAGACCCAGTACTTC.

As to this clonotype: One base away lies a much larger clone, so this may be a sequencing read error. This chain joins TRBV9 and TRBJ2-1, with 11 nucleotides matching TRBD2. The germline CDR1 and CDR2 sequences are SGDLS and YYNGEE. The CDR3 totals 15 residues. CDR3 amino acids: CAGSVVGLAGNEQFF. The CDR3 DNA reads TGTGCCGGCAGCGTAGTTGGACTAGCGGGCAATGAGCAGTTCTTC.

This clonotype occurred a few times. The chain is built from TRBV12-3 or TRBV12-4 and TRBJ2-2; TRBD1 matches 8 bases. The CDR3 spans 14 residues. The junction had 6 bases not matched to a gene; V was cut back by 5 bases and J by 7 bases. In DNA, the CDR3 is TGTGCCAGCAGTCTACAGGGGGATGGCGGGGAGCTGTTTTTT. As protein: CASSLQGDGGELFF.

At least ten counts were recorded for this clonotype. The chain links TRBV11-2 to TRBJ2-3; 9 nucleotides match TRBD2. V was clipped by 0 bases and J by 4 bases; unmatched bases: 2. Germline CDR1 and CDR2: SGHAT and FQNNGV. The CDR3 loop spans 15 amino acids. CDR3 region: CASSLDAGGADTQYF. CDR3 bases: TGTGCCAGCAGCTTAGACGCGGGAGGGGCAGATACGCAGTATTTT.

This clonotype was seen only a few times. This rearrangement joins TRBV9 to TRBJ2-5; possible D gene TRBD2, 6 bases. The CDR3 covers 15 residues. V gave up 4 bases and J gave up 4 bases, with 17 bases separating them. The germline gives CDR1 SGDLS, CDR2 YYNGEE. The CDR3 loop reads CASSLGTPRIETQYF. The CDR3 bases are TGTGCCAGCAGCCTCGGGACTCCCAGAATAGAGACCCAGTACTTC.

Many counts were recorded for this clonotype. Sequence at one end of the junction differs from germline and may be a read error. The chain couples TRBV29-1 to TRBJ2-1, with 9 positions matching TRBD1. CDR1 is SQVTM and CDR2 is ANQGSEA in the germline V gene. The CDR3 contains 13 residues. CDR3 sequence reads: CSVPGQGSNQQFF. The CDR3 DNA follows: TGCAGCGTACCGGGACAGGGTAGCAATCAGCAGTTCTTC.

Only a few counts were recorded for this clonotype. This chain links TRBV27 with TRBJ2-7; tentative D call: TRBD2 (5 bases). The CDR3 has 14 amino acids. Trimming stripped 2 bases from V and 5 bases from J, with 13 bases between. Germline CDR1 and CDR2: MNHEY and SMNVEV (reference sequence). CDR3 loop: CASSLGRGFHEQYF. CDR3 bases: TGTGCCAGCAGTTTAGGGCGAGGGTTCCACGAGCAGTACTTC.

This sequence joins TRBV7-2 and TRBJ2-4; 10 positions agree with TRBD2. This CDR3 contains 16 residues. J lost 3 bases, V lost 1 base, and 3 bases had no gene match. Germline CDR1 is SGHTA and CDR2 is FQGNSA. CDR3 bases: TGTGCCAGCAGCTTAGTGGGACTAGCGAGCAAAAACATTCAGTACTTC. Translation gives CASSLVGLASKNIQYF.

This clonotype came up many times. The chain couples TRBV12-5 to TRBJ2-1; 7 bases align to TRBD1. Trimming removed 2 bases from V and 6 bases from J; junction bases left unmatched: 1. This CDR3 has 13 amino acids. Germline lookup yields CDR1 LGHNT and CDR2 FRNRAP. Here the CDR3 reads CASGLTGVNEQFF. CDR3 bases: TGTGCTAGTGGTTTGACAGGGGTCAATGAGCAGTTCTTC.